One T cell receptor (beta chain) is described in this entry. What it binds is unknown. There are 14 residues in the CDR3. Trimming took 6 bases from V and 6 from J; bases not matched to a gene: 11. Germline CDR1 reads MDHEN; CDR2 reads SYDVKM. The sample is drawn from a study of beta chain features in type 1 diabetes. Every bit of the isolated RNA underwent reverse transcription, so sequencing read expressed TCRB transcripts. Sequenced by immunoSEQ multiplex PCR; TCRdb stores in-frame clones only, minus some. This sample yields under 950,000 clones, of which about a sixth are seen a single time; around 0.02% belongs to the top ten. Populations isolated by sorting all had purity greater than 98%. The study, taken as a whole, reports: Shorter TCRB CDR3s, moderately but significantly so, marked every one of the four CD4+ subsets in Type 1 diabetes patients. Type 1 diabetes patients had fewer VDJ junction insertions and more deletions.

Sequenced sample: naive CD4+ T cells from blood. The sequence derives from a woman aged 18 to 35 in good health. V is TRBV28 and J is TRBJ2-7, with TRBD1 matching over 7 bases. CDR3 amino acids: CASRRPGQYSEQYF. The CDR3 DNA sequence: TGTGCCAGCAGACGCCCGGGACAGTATTCCGAGCAGTACTTC.